This TCR beta chain originates from a study of T cell changes during pregnancy in multiple sclerosis. Sequencing used immunoSEQ multiplex PCR; TCRdb keeps in-frame clones, though not all of them. The table records fewer than 85,000 clones, approximately 92% of them present only once. The CDR3 has 12 amino acids. Trimming removed 1 base from V and 13 bases from J; junction bases left unmatched: 4. Germline V CDR1 and CDR2: SGHAT, FQNNGV. The source was peripheral blood, collected in the third trimester of pregnancy. The TCR comes from a female donor in good health, enrolled as a control in a pregnancy study. The chain couples TRBV11-2 to TRBJ2-1; 7 nucleotides agree with TRBD1. The chain's CDR3 is CASSLGQGEQFF. CDR3 nucleotide sequence: TGTGCCAGCAGCTTAGGGCAGGGGGAACAGTTCTTC.